The 4 T cell receptor beta chains below come from one sample, sequenced in a study of cytomegalovirus exposure and HLA in healthy donors. The PCR used 60 Vbeta and 13 Jbeta primers. Sequencing was performed with immunoSEQ multiplex PCR; in TCRdb, only in-frame clones are kept and a portion is missing. Among some 120,000 clones listed, less than 90% were seen once. Sample: PBMCs. Source of these receptors: a man aged 18 to 29 in good health and CMV-seropositive.

This clone turned up a few times. CDR3 nucleotides: TGTGCCAGCAGTCGGCTAGCGGGGGGGCAGATCTACAATGAGCAGTTCTTC. Translation: CASSRLAGGQIYNEQFF. The chain links TRBV2 to TRBJ2-1; 12 nucleotides match TRBD2. The CDR3 has 17 amino acids. Germline V gene sequence: CDR1 SNHLY, CDR2 FYNNEI. With V trimmed by 5 bases and J by 3 bases, 8 bases remained unmatched.

V is TRBV5-6 and J is TRBJ2-2; 9 bases map to TRBD2. The CDR3 runs to 16 residues. The germline V gene encodes CDR1 SGHDT and CDR2 YYEEEE. J gave up 3 bases and V 0 bases, and 3 bases lay outside the gene matches. The CDR3 DNA reads as TGTGCCAGCAGCTTGGTAGCGGGGGTTTACACCGGGGAGCTGTTTTTT. Encoded protein: CASSLVAGVYTGELFF.

This chain links TRBV7-9 with TRBJ2-1, with TRBD1 identical over 9 bases. V was pared by 3 bases and J by 8 bases, with 5 bases of the junction left unmatched. The CDR3 contains 14 residues. Germline lookup yields CDR1 SEHNR and CDR2 FQNEAQ (reference sequence). The CDR3 loop is CASSFIRDRDEQFF. CDR3 sequence (DNA): TGTGCCAGCAGCTTCATAAGGGACAGGGATGAGCAGTTCTTC.

As concerns this clone: One end of the junction does not line up with germline, which may come from a read error. The J gene is TRBJ1-1, the V gene TRBV9; D is perhaps TRBD1 (6 bases). The CDR3 is 16 residues long. The germline V gene encodes CDR1 SGDLS and CDR2 YYNGEE. CDR3 sequence: CDSSVEDSSMNTEPFF. In nucleotides, the CDR3 is TGTGACAGCAGCGTAGAGGACAGCTCGATGAACACTGAACCTTTCTTT. Together with reference TRBV9 and TRBJ1-1, the CDR3 gives the full variable domain: DSGVTQTPKHLITATGQRVTLRCSPRSGDLSVYWYQQSLDQGLQFLIQYYNGEERAKGNILERFSAQQFPDLHSELNLSSLELGDSALYFCDSSVEDSSMNTEPFFGQGTRLTVV.